This is a list of T cell receptor beta chains from one sample in a study of cytomegalovirus exposure and HLA in healthy donors. Produced via immunoSEQ multiplex PCR; TCRdb's table is partial and in-frame only. Among 75,000 to 100,000 clones listed, over 65% were seen once. What was sequenced was PBMCs. The receptor set was obtained from a male donor in good health and CMV-seronegative. The CDR3 runs from the conserved cysteine through the conserved F or W. The D gene is left open where the match is weak. For some rows the clone size is stated as once, few or many, or as a class when expanded; others skip it.

length	size	J	V	D	CDR3	DNA
16	-	TRBJ2-2	TRBV27	TRBD2	CASSPRTSVNTGELFF	TGTGCCAGCAGTCCGCGGACTAGCGTCAACACCGGGGAGCTGTTTTTT
15	-	TRBJ2-7	TRBV19	-	CASSVLGQPNYEQYF	TGTGCCAGTAGTGTGCTCGGACAGCCGAACTACGAGCAGTACTTC
18	-	TRBJ2-6	TRBV9	-	CASSVQAPSGSGANVLTF	TGTGCCAGCAGCGTACAAGCGCCCTCCGGCTCTGGGGCCAACGTCCTGACTTTC
12	few	TRBJ2-7	TRBV29-1	TRBD1	CSVPTGGDEQYF	TGCAGCGTTCCCACAGGGGGCGACGAGCAGTACTTC
15	-	TRBJ2-2	TRBV7-6	-	CAAQAGQGATGELFF	TGTGCCGCCCAAGCGGGGCAGGGGGCTACCGGGGAGCTGTTTTTT
14	few	TRBJ2-3	TRBV6-4	-	CASSDSQGADTQYF	TGTGCCAGCAGTGACTCGCAGGGCGCAGATACGCAGTATTTT
14	few	TRBJ2-7	TRBV5-4	TRBD1	CASSPTGGSYEQYF	TGTGCCAGCAGCCCCACAGGGGGCTCCTACGAGCAGTACTTC
17	-	TRBJ1-3	TRBV9	TRBD1	CASSVGQGSPSGNTIYF	TGTGCCAGCAGCGTAGGACAGGGAAGCCCCTCGGGAAACACCATATATTTT
15	-	TRBJ2-7	TRBV5-1	-	CASSPGSPATYEQYF	TGCGCCAGCAGCCCGGGGTCTCCTGCCACCTACGAGCAGTACTTC
18	once	TRBJ2-3	TRBV9	-	CASSETLLLGPFTDTQYF	TGTGCCAGCAGCGAGACACTTCTTCTGGGGCCCTTCACAGATACGCAGTATTTT
16	-	TRBJ2-3	TRBV7-3	-	CASSRYIKGGTDTQYF	TGTGCCAGCAGTCGTTATATAAAAGGGGGCACAGATACGCAGTATTTT
16	-	TRBJ2-3	TRBV28	-	CASTDFPRPSTDTQYF	TGTGCCAGCACGGACTTCCCCAGGCCTAGCACAGATACGCAGTATTTT
16	-	TRBJ1-5	TRBV4-2	-	CASSQDWSGGPQPQHF	TGTGCCAGCAGCCAAGATTGGTCGGGGGGGCCTCAGCCCCAGCATTTT
17	-	TRBJ2-7	TRBV19	TRBD1	CASSISIPGQGRDEQYF	TGTGCCAGTAGTATAAGCATCCCGGGACAGGGTCGAGACGAGCAGTACTTC
15	-	TRBJ2-3	TRBV6-1	TRBD2	CASSEAGGPADTQYF	TGTGCCAGCAGTGAAGCGGGAGGGCCGGCAGATACGCAGTATTTT
15	few	TRBJ2-1	TRBV5-1	-	CASSSDRSSYNEQFF	TGCGCCAGCAGTTCCGACAGGAGCTCCTACAATGAGCAGTTCTTC
15	few	TRBJ2-1	TRBV7-2	TRBD2	CASSLSGRVDNEQFF	TGTGCCAGCAGCTTAAGCGGGAGGGTAGACAATGAGCAGTTCTTC
17	-	TRBJ2-2	TRBV5-6	TRBD1	CASSLEGAGGRSGELFF	TGTGCCAGCAGCTTGGAAGGGGCAGGGGGTAGGTCCGGGGAGCTGTTTTTT
17	-	TRBJ2-1	TRBV5-1	TRBD2	CASSLDPGLAGGVEQFF	TGCGCCAGCAGCTTGGACCCGGGACTAGCGGGAGGGGTTGAGCAGTTCTTC
14	-	TRBJ2-5	TRBV28	-	CASRRGQLQETQYF	TGTGCCAGCAGGCGAGGGCAGCTCCAAGAGACCCAGTACTTC
16	-	TRBJ2-5	TRBV9	TRBD2	CASSAQLAGGPRTQYF	TGTGCCAGCAGCGCCCAACTAGCGGGAGGGCCGAGGACCCAGTACTTC
17	-	TRBJ2-3	TRBV4-3	-	CASSQEISGSSTDTQYF	TGCGCCAGCAGCCAAGAGATAAGCGGGTCTAGCACAGATACGCAGTATTTT
13	-	TRBJ1-1	TRBV5-4	-	CASSPWGDAEAFF	TGTGCCAGCAGCCCCTGGGGCGACGCTGAAGCTTTCTTT
11	-	TRBJ2-7	TRBV20-1	-	CSAREPYEQYF	TGCAGTGCTAGGGAGCCCTACGAGCAGTACTTC
13	-	TRBJ2-3	TRBV27	-	CASSSTSTDTQYF	TGTGCCAGCAGTTCTACGAGCACAGATACGCAGTATTTT
13	once	TRBJ2-1	TRBV6-1	TRBD2	CASSASGRTEEFF	TGTGCCAGCAGTGCTAGCGGGAGGACCGAAGAGTTCTTC
15	-	TRBJ2-7	TRBV27	TRBD1	CASSLAGTGAYEQYF	TGTGCCAGCAGCCTGGCCGGGACAGGGGCCTACGAGCAGTACTTC
15	-	TRBJ1-3	TRBV6-6	TRBD1	CASSYSGTVGNTIYF	TGTGCCAGCAGTTATTCCGGGACAGTCGGAAACACCATATATTTT
15	-	TRBJ2-1	TRBV5-8	TRBD2	CASSPGYGEGNEQFF	TGTGCCAGCAGCCCGGGGTATGGGGAGGGCAATGAGCAGTTCTTC
14	-	TRBJ2-2	TRBV2	TRBD1	CASSLRQGTGELFF	TGTGCCAGCAGTCTTAGACAGGGGACCGGGGAGCTGTTTTTT
16	-	TRBJ2-1	TRBV7-8	TRBD2	CASSLVAGSPGNEQFF	TGTGCCAGCAGCTTAGTAGCGGGGAGCCCGGGCAATGAGCAGTTCTTC
13	once	TRBJ1-1	TRBV10-3	-	CAITKERGTEAFF	TGTGCCATCACAAAGGAACGCGGCACTGAAGCTTTCTTT
16	few	TRBJ2-1	TRBV6-4	TRBD2	CASSKAGGAGHDEQFF	TGTGCCAGCAGTAAAGCGGGAGGAGCAGGACACGATGAGCAGTTCTTC
18	few	TRBJ2-7	TRBV23-1	TRBD2	CASSQSRLAGVWENEQYF	TGCGCCAGCAGTCAATCAAGGCTAGCGGGAGTGTGGGAAAACGAGCAGTACTTC
19	few	TRBJ2-7	TRBV5-6	TRBD2	CASREDPGLAGGINNEQYF	TGTGCCAGCAGAGAGGATCCGGGACTAGCGGGAGGGATTAACAACGAGCAGTACTTC